Shown below are 27 T cell receptor beta chains from a single sample sequenced in a study of cytomegalovirus exposure and HLA in healthy donors. Amplification used 60 Vbeta primers and 13 Jbeta primers. Produced via immunoSEQ multiplex PCR; TCRdb's table is partial and in-frame only. Here the sample spans over 110,000 clones, approximately 80% being singletons. The material sequenced was PBMCs. Every receptor here comes from a woman aged 40 to 49 in good health and CMV-seropositive.

This clone appeared once. The genes are TRBV7-2 and TRBJ2-3, with D unclear. The V and J ends lost 3 bases and 5 bases respectively, with 6 bases between them. CDR1 SGHTA and CDR2 FQGNSA come from the germline V gene. The CDR3 spans 12 residues. The CDR3 is CASSLYGDTQYF. The CDR3 bases are TGTGCCAGCAGCTTGTACGGAGATACGCAGTATTTT.

The chain combines TRBV29-1 with TRBJ1-1, with TRBD1 as a possible D gene (5 bases). This CDR3 region has 11 residues. In germline, CDR1 is SQVTM, CDR2 ANQGSEA. V was shortened by 4 bases and J by 7 bases, with 10 bases between the two germline ends. CDR3 nucleotide sequence: TGCAGCGTTGGGGGCTTTCTTGAAGCTTTCTTT. Its protein product is CSVGGFLEAFF.

The chain's CDR3 is CASSAGGTQYF. The CDR3 nucleotides read TGTGCCAGCAGCGCCGGGGGTACGCAGTATTTT. J is TRBJ2-3 and V is TRBV7-9; the D gene is possibly TRBD2 (6 bases). The CDR3 is 11 amino acids. V was cut by 5 bases and J by 8 bases, with 8 bases left in between. Germline V CDR1 and CDR2: SEHNR, FQNEAQ (reference sequence).

The V call is TRBV28, the J call TRBJ2-5, with a weak D call TRBD2 (6 bases). TRBJ2-7 matches the DNA end more closely, so the J call is doubtful. Germline values: CDR1 MDHEN, CDR2 SYDVKM. This CDR3 contains 12 residues. The CDR3 spells CASSYSSVEQYF. The CDR3 region has the DNA TGTGCCAGCAGTTATTCTAGCGTCGAGCAGTACTTC.

The J gene is TRBJ2-5, the V gene TRBV10-2; 8 bases are a match to TRBD2. V lost 5 bases and J lost 2; bases outside the gene matches: 7. Per germline, CDR1 WSHSY and CDR2 SAAADI. The CDR3 has 15 amino acids. The DNA for the CDR3 is TGCGCCAGCAGTCGCGGACTAGCCAGACAAGAGACCCAGTACTTC. It specifies CASSRGLARQETQYF.

The chain employs TRBV7-2 and TRBJ2-1, with 9 bases aligning to TRBD2. The CDR3 runs 14 residues. CDR1 SGHTA and CDR2 FQGNSA come from the germline V gene. The V and J ends lost 5 bases and 7 bases, in that order; junction bases with no gene match: 6. CDR3 sequence: CASSQAGGRNEQFF. Here the CDR3 DNA reads TGTGCCAGCAGCCAAGCGGGGGGTCGGAATGAGCAGTTCTTC.

The CDR3 here is CASRPDRAGYTF. CDR3 bases: TGTGCCAGCAGACCCGACAGGGCCGGCTACACCTTC. The J gene is TRBJ1-2, the V gene TRBV2; TRBD1 aligns across 7 bases. This CDR3 region has 12 residues. Trimming at V came to 6 bases and at J to 8 bases, leaving 6 bases not matched to a gene. Germline CDR1 and CDR2: SNHLY and FYNNEI.

This chain uses TRBV19 with TRBJ2-3, with 9 bases aligning to TRBD1. CDR1 LNHDA and CDR2 SQIVND come from the germline V gene (reference sequence). J was trimmed by 4 bases and V by 5 bases; bases with no gene match: 7. The CDR3 runs 15 residues. The CDR3: CASSSTGGPPDTQYF. The CDR3 DNA sequence: TGTGCCAGTAGTTCAACAGGGGGCCCCCCAGATACGCAGTATTTT.

The rearrangement links TRBV7-9 to TRBJ1-2, with D unresolved. The CDR3 length is 13 residues. Germline loops: CDR1 SEHNR, CDR2 FQNEAQ (reference sequence). Trimming took off 6 bases at V and 4 bases at J, with 12 bases between the two ends. The CDR3 nucleotides read TGTGCCAGCAGTTCCGGGTCCGGCTATGGCTACACCTTC. This sequence encodes CASSSGSGYGYTF.

This clone was picked up a small number of times. V usage is TRBV7-9 and J usage is TRBJ1-4, with D possibly matching TRBD1 (6 bases). The V gene lost 0 bases and the J gene lost 7 bases, with 15 bases spanning the gap. CDR1 and CDR2 from the germline V gene are SEHNR and FQNEAQ (reference sequence). There are 16 residues in the CDR3. The chain's CDR3 is CASSLAKFTGLEKLFF. The CDR3 DNA sequence: TGTGCCAGCAGCTTAGCGAAGTTTACAGGGCTTGAAAAACTGTTTTTT.

V gene TRBV6-6 combines with J gene TRBJ1-2; 7 bases line up with TRBD1. CDR1 is MNHNY and CDR2 is SVGAGI in the germline V gene (reference sequence). This CDR3 region has 15 residues. Trimming removed 4 bases from V and 7 bases from J; junction bases left unmatched: 12. CDR3 nucleotide sequence: TGTGCCAGCAGTTCCTTGGAGGGGGCTTATGGTGGCTACACCTTC. It encodes CASSSLEGAYGGYTF.

This clone has a handful of counts. The chain combines TRBV27 with TRBJ2-7, with TRBD2 identical over 9 bases. J was trimmed by 0 bases and V by 6 bases; bases with no gene match: 6. The CDR3 totals 15 residues. Germline V CDR1 and CDR2: MNHEY, SMNVEV (reference sequence). The CDR3 nucleotides read TGTGCCAGCAGCCACCTTAGCGGGGGCTCCTACGAGCAGTACTTC. It codes for CASSHLSGGSYEQYF.

This chain links TRBV6-6 with TRBJ2-7; D uncertain. The germline gives CDR1 MNHNY, CDR2 SVGAGI (reference sequence). V dropped 6 bases and J dropped 7 bases, with 13 bases sitting between them. The CDR3 contains 12 residues. The CDR3 sequence is CASSQQSGEQYF. The CDR3 region has the DNA TGTGCCAGCAGCCAACAGAGTGGTGAGCAGTACTTC.

The chain links TRBV28 to TRBJ1-2; 11 nucleotides line up with TRBD1. Germline-derived CDR1 and CDR2 are MDHEN and SYDVKM. V shed 6 bases, J shed 2 bases, and the junction held 8 bases outside the gene matches. This CDR3 has 16 amino acids. The CDR3 sequence: CASRNSGTGGNYGYTF. CDR3 nucleotide sequence: TGTGCCAGCAGGAATTCCGGGACAGGGGGGAACTATGGCTACACCTTC.

The gene calls are TRBV6-5 and TRBJ1-2; weak D call: TRBD1 (6 bases). CDR3 size: 15 residues. The germline V and J ends were trimmed by 8 bases and 5 bases, with 21 bases remaining between them. Germline V gene data show CDR1 as MNHEY and CDR2 as SVGAGI. DNA of the CDR3: TGTGCCAGCCATCCCGCAGGCAGGGGCAGATATGGCTACACCTTC. Translating it yields CASHPAGRGRYGYTF.

V usage is TRBV7-2 and J usage is TRBJ2-7; 7 bases align to TRBD2. J was trimmed by 7 bases and V by 4 bases; bases with no gene match: 7. Per germline, CDR1 SGHTA and CDR2 FQGNSA. The CDR3 length is 13 residues. CDR3 residues: CASSSGGGREQYF. CDR3 coding DNA: TGTGCCAGCAGCTCGGGGGGAGGGAGAGAGCAGTACTTC.

The chain employs TRBV28 and TRBJ1-3; D unresolved. This CDR3 is 13 amino acids long. Trimming removed 6 bases from V and 4 bases from J, with 10 bases in between. Germline values: CDR1 MDHEN, CDR2 SYDVKM. CDR3 residues: CASSPAAGNTIYF. The CDR3 nucleotides are TGTGCCAGCAGCCCTGCGGCGGGAAACACCATATATTTT.

The rearrangement joins TRBV18 to TRBJ2-7; D gene ambiguous. The CDR3 spans 14 residues. CDR1 and CDR2 (germline): KGHSH, LQKENI. V was clipped by 2 bases and J by 3 bases, with 11 bases between them. CDR3 bases: TGTGCCAGCTCACCAGGGCAGAGCCTCTACGAGCAGTACTTC. Its translation is CASSPGQSLYEQYF.

This clone occurred once. The genes are TRBV5-1 and TRBJ2-3; D remains ambiguous. The V end was cut by 7 bases, the J end by 3 bases, with 18 bases between. The CDR3 loop spans 15 amino acids. Germline V gene lookup returns CDR1 SGHRS and CDR2 YFSETQ. The CDR3 DNA sequence: TGCGCCAGCCGGCTGGCCCTTGGGCAAACAGATACGCAGTATTTT. This gives the protein CASRLALGQTDTQYF.

This clone appeared a few times. The chain couples TRBV30 to TRBJ2-1; D perhaps matches TRBD1 (5 bases). From germline, CDR1 is GTSNPN and CDR2 SVGIG (reference sequence). The V gene lost 5 bases and the J gene lost 5 bases, with 7 bases spanning the gap. This CDR3 contains 11 residues. This CDR3 reads CAWQGNNEQFF. For the CDR3, the DNA is TGTGCCTGGCAGGGAAACAATGAGCAGTTCTTC.

This clone was observed a single time. The J gene is TRBJ1-1, the V gene TRBV5-6; D remains unclear. The CDR3 covers 14 residues. The V gene lost 0 bases and the J gene lost 2 bases, with 8 bases spanning the gap. Germline-derived CDR1 and CDR2 are SGHDT and YYEEEE. The CDR3 reads CASSLGPTNTEAFF. For the CDR3, the DNA is TGTGCCAGCAGCTTGGGCCCTACCAACACTGAAGCTTTCTTT.

V usage is TRBV7-2 and J usage is TRBJ2-7, with 11 bases aligning to TRBD2. The ends lost 5 bases at V and 2 bases at J; junction bases unmatched: 5. The CDR3 sequence is 15 residues long. The germline V gene encodes CDR1 SGHTA and CDR2 FQGNSA. CDR3 in amino acids: CASSALAGGPYEQYF. CDR3 DNA sequence: TGTGCCAGCAGCGCCTTAGCGGGAGGGCCCTACGAGCAGTACTTC.

CDR3 loop: CASSFLAGRDYEQYF. The CDR3 DNA reads TGTGCCAGCAGCTTTCTAGCGGGCAGAGACTACGAGCAGTACTTC. The chain carries TRBV7-8 and TRBJ2-7, with TRBD2 identical over 8 bases. The CDR3 runs to 15 residues. Germline assignment: CDR1 SGHVS and CDR2 FQNEAQ. The V and J ends lost 3 bases and 3 bases, in that order; junction bases with no gene match: 7.

The chain employs TRBV4-1 and TRBJ1-2; 9 positions agree with TRBD1. The CDR3 sequence is 16 residues long. The V segment lost 0 bases and the J segment 8 bases; nucleotides outside the gene matches: 10. CDR1 is MGHRA and CDR2 is YSYEKL in the germline V gene. This CDR3 reads CASSQDYRTGARGYTF. The CDR3 DNA follows: TGCGCCAGCAGCCAAGATTACCGGACAGGGGCCCGAGGCTACACCTTC.

The chain links TRBV10-3 to TRBJ2-5; 7 nucleotides agree with TRBD1. Trimming at V came to 0 bases and at J to 2 bases, leaving 3 bases not matched to a gene. The germline gives CDR1 ENHRY, CDR2 SYGVKD. The CDR3 extends over 15 amino acids. CDR3 DNA: TGTGCCATCAGTGAGTCAGGGGGCTGGCAAGAGACCCAGTACTTC. Protein sequence: CAISESGGWQETQYF.

This clone was observed a single time. The chain has TRBV15 and TRBJ2-4, with D possibly being TRBD1 (6 bases). Germline V lookup: CDR1 LNHNV, CDR2 YYDKDF (reference sequence). The V gene lost 5 bases and the J gene lost 2 bases, with 7 bases spanning the gap. The CDR3 sequence is 13 residues long. CDR3 nucleotide sequence: TGTGCCACCAGCGGGGGCCCCAAAAACATTCAGTACTTC. This gives the protein CATSGGPKNIQYF.

The CDR3 spells CASSLVAGDTGELFF. The DNA of the CDR3 is TGTGCCAGCAGCTTGGTTGCAGGTGACACCGGGGAGCTGTTTTTT. The genes are TRBV5-4 and TRBJ2-2; D not certain. The CDR3 consists of 15 residues. Germline loops: CDR1 SGHNT, CDR2 YYREEE (reference sequence). Deletions cut 0 bases from V and 3 bases from J, with 9 bases between.